The 9 T cell receptor beta chains in this list originate from one sample, sequenced in a study of T cells after posttransplantation cyclophosphamide. Methotrexate plus calcineurin inhibitor accompanied controls' myeloablative marrow transplants; sampling was 1 year later. TCRdb's copy holds only in-frame clones and misses some; the assay was immunoSEQ multiplex PCR. The table records roughly 11,000 clones, about 80% of them present only once. The material sequenced was PBMCs, taken around 55 weeks after allogeneic stem cell transplant with calcineurin inhibitor and methotrexate. All receptors derive from a male patient younger than 45 who received an allogeneic stem cell transplant from an unrelated donor, was CMV-positive, and had acute GVHD only. Some T cells may have originated in the graft donor.

V and J are TRBV10-3 and TRBJ2-2; D is possibly TRBD1 (5 bases). From germline, CDR1 is ENHRY and CDR2 SYGVKD. The CDR3 sequence is 16 residues long. V was trimmed by 2 bases and J by 0 bases, leaving 10 bases between them. CDR3 residues: CAISEKGQANTGELFF. In DNA, the CDR3 is TGTGCCATCAGTGAGAAGGGGCAGGCGAACACCGGGGAGCTGTTTTTT.

The sample holds a few counts of this clone. The chain carries TRBV19 and TRBJ1-1; 7 bases match TRBD1. V dropped 2 bases and J dropped 1; count of bases not matched to a gene: 4. Germline V gene sequence: CDR1 LNHDA, CDR2 SQIVND (reference sequence). This CDR3 has 15 amino acids. In nucleotides, the CDR3 is TGTGCCAGTAGTATATGGGACAGCCAGAACACTGAAGCTTTCTTT. Its translation is CASSIWDSQNTEAFF.

The chain is built from TRBV2 and TRBJ1-5; TRBD1 matches at 7 bases. The CDR3 totals 16 residues. V gave up 2 bases and J gave up 3 bases; unmatched junction bases: 7. Germline V gives CDR1 SNHLY, CDR2 FYNNEI. The CDR3 DNA reads as TGTGCCAGCAGTGAACTCACGGGACAGATCAATCAGCCCCAGCATTTT. This encodes CASSELTGQINQPQHF.

This chain links TRBV6-1 with TRBJ2-7; D not certain. The CDR3 is 16 residues long. Trimming pared 0 bases from V and 0 bases from J, leaving 12 bases between. Germline CDR1 MNHNS, CDR2 SASEGT. CDR3 in amino acids: CASSEALQVPSYEQYF. In DNA form, the CDR3 reads TGTGCCAGCAGTGAAGCGCTCCAGGTTCCCTCCTACGAGCAGTACTTC.

The rearrangement links TRBV5-4 to TRBJ1-2; no clear D gene. Trimming took off 3 bases at V and 4 bases at J, with 13 bases between the two ends. CDR1 and CDR2 from the germline V gene are SGHNT and YYREEE (reference sequence). This CDR3 comprises 14 residues. CDR3 protein: CASSSADTFYGYTF. The DNA of the CDR3 is TGTGCCAGCAGCTCCGCGGATACTTTCTATGGCTACACCTTC. Complete variable domain (other parts from reference TRBV5-4 and TRBJ1-2): ETGVTQSPTHLIKTRGQQVTLRCSSQSGHNTVSWYQQALGQGPQFIFQYYREEENGRGNFPPRFSGLQFPNYSSELNVNALELDDSALYLCASSSADTFYGYTFGSGTRLTVV.

The CDR3, as DNA: TGTGCCAGCAGTCTTGAAGAGACCCAGTACTTC. It specifies CASSLEETQYF. The rearrangement uses TRBV2 and TRBJ2-5; no clear D. V was cut by 5 bases and J by 3 bases, with 4 bases left in between. There are 11 residues in the CDR3. Germline loops: CDR1 SNHLY, CDR2 FYNNEI.

This clone was found a few times. CDR3 nucleotide sequence: TGTGCCAGCAGTCTAAACACCGGGGAGCTGTTTTTT. Encoded protein: CASSLNTGELFF. The gene calls are TRBV27 and TRBJ2-2, with D hard to call. V was pared by 5 bases and J by 2 bases, with 3 bases between. The CDR3 is 12 residues long. Germline-derived CDR1 and CDR2 are MNHEY and SMNVEV (reference sequence).

J is TRBJ2-2 and V is TRBV5-1; 10 bases match TRBD2. The CDR3 length is 16 residues. V lost 1 base to trimming and J lost 4 bases; unmatched junction nucleotides: 4. Looked up from germline, CDR1 is SGHRS and CDR2 is YFSETQ. This chain's CDR3 is CASSLKIAGGTGELFF. In DNA form, the CDR3 reads TGCGCCAGCAGCTTGAAGATAGCGGGGGGCACCGGGGAGCTGTTTTTT.

This clone has a handful of counts. This chain uses TRBV7-2 with TRBJ2-1; possibly TRBD2 for D (5 bases). The germline gives CDR1 SGHTA, CDR2 FQGNSA. This CDR3 region has 13 residues. V was clipped by 4 bases and J by 9 bases, with 13 bases between them. CDR3 nucleotides: TGTGCCAGCAGCTGGAATCTGAGCGGTGAGCAGTTCTTC. Protein: CASSWNLSGEQFF.